This T cell receptor beta chain originates from a study of beta chain features in type 1 diabetes. The germline V gene encodes CDR1 SNHLY and CDR2 FYNNEI. V dropped 7 bases and J dropped 2; count of bases not matched to a gene: 4. There are 14 residues in the CDR3. Sorted CD4+ subsets: naive, central memory, regulatory, stem cell-like memory (CD45RO/CCR7/CD25/CD127/CD95/CD27 panel). The study's findings and limits: cDNA-based sequencing might over-represent cells highly expressing TCR.

Notes on this clone: Its antigen is still unknown.

As every portion of the isolated RNA was reverse transcribed, the sequencing read expressed TCRB transcripts. Method: immunoSEQ multiplex PCR; TCRdb's copy keeps in-frame clones and lacks some. This table holds fewer than 250,000 clones, about 63% found once. The chain links TRBV2 to TRBJ2-1; 8 bases map to TRBD2. Material: naive CD4+ T cells from blood. The receptor was derived from a man aged 30 to 45 in good health. CDR3 DNA: TGTGCCAGCACTGGACTAGCAACCTACAATGAGCAGTTCTTC. Its protein is CASTGLATYNEQFF. Drawing the rest from reference TRBV2 and TRBJ2-1, the complete variable domain is EPEVTQTPSHQVTQMGQEVILRCVPISNHLYFYWYRQILGQKVEFLVSFYNNEISEKSEIFDDQFSVERPDGSNFTLKIRSTKLEDSAMYFCASTGLATYNEQFFGPGTRLTVL.